This TCR beta chain was sequenced during a study of technical replicates of blood from several donors. CDR1 is SGHAT and CDR2 is FQNNGV in the germline V gene. This CDR3 is built from 14 residues. V lost 0 bases and J 4 bases, leaving 9 bases between the germline ends. Clones were read by immunoSEQ multiplex PCR, and TCRdb kept only the in-frame ones, dropping some. The data show tens of thousands of clones, roughly 92% seen once. The sequence was collected from a human donor in good health. The chain links TRBV11-2 to TRBJ1-1, with a possible D match to TRBD1 (5 bases). Sample: T cells isolated from PBMCs. The CDR3 loop reads CASSLDPGGTEAFF. The CDR3, as DNA: TGTGCCAGCAGCTTAGATCCCGGGGGCACTGAAGCTTTCTTT.